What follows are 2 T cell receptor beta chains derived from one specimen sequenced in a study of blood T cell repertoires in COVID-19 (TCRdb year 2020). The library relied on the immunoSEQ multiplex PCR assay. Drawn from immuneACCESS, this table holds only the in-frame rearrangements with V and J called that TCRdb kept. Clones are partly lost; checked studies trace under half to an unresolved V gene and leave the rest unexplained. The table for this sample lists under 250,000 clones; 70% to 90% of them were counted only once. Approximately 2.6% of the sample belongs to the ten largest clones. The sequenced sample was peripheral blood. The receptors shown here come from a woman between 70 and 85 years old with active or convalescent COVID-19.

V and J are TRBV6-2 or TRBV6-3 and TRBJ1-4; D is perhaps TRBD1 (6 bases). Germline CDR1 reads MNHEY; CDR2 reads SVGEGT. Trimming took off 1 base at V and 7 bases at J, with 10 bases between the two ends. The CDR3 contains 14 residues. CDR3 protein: CASSYLGAGEKLFF. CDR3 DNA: TGTGCCAGCAGTTACTTGGGGGCTGGTGAAAAACTGTTTTTT.

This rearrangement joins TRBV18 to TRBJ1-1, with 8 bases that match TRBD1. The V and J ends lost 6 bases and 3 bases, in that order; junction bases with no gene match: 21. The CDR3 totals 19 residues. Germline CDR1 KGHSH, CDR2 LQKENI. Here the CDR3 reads CASSPGTGFTHGQDTEAFF. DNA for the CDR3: TGTGCCAGCTCCCCCGGGACAGGCTTCACCCACGGGCAGGACACTGAAGCTTTCTTT. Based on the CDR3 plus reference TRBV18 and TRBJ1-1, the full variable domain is NAGVMQNPRHLVRRRGQEARLRCSPMKGHSHVYWYRQLPEEGLKFMVYLQKENIIDESGMPKERFSAEFPKEGPSILRIQQVVRGDSAAYFCASSPGTGFTHGQDTEAFFGQGTRLTVV.